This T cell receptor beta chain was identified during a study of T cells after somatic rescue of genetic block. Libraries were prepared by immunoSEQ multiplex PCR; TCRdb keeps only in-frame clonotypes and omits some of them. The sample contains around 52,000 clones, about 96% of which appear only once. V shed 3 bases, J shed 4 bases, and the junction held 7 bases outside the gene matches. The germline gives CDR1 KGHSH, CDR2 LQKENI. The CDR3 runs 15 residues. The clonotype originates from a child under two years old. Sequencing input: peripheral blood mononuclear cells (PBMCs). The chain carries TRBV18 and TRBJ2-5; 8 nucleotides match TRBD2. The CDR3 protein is CASSPTLAEGETQYF. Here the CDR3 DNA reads TGTGCCAGCTCACCGACACTAGCGGAAGGAGAGACCCAGTACTTC.